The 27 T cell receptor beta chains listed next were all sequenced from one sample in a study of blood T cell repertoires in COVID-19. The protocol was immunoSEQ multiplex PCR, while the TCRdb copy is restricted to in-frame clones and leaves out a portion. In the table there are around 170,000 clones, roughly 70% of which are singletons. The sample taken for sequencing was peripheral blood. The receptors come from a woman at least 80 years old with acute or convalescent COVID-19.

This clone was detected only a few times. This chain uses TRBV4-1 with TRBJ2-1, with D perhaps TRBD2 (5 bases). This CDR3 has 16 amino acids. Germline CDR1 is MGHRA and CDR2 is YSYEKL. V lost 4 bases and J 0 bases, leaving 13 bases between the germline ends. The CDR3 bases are TGCGCCAGCAGCCGTTCTAGCTTTAGCTCCTACAATGAGCAGTTCTTC. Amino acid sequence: CASSRSSFSSYNEQFF.

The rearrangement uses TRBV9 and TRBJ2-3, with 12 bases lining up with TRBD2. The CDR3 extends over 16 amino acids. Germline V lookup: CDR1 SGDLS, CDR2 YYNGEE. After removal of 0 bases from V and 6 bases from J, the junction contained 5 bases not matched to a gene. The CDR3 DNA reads TGTGCCAGCAGCGTAGGTCTAGCGGGAGGGCAGGATACGCAGTATTTT. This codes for CASSVGLAGGQDTQYF.

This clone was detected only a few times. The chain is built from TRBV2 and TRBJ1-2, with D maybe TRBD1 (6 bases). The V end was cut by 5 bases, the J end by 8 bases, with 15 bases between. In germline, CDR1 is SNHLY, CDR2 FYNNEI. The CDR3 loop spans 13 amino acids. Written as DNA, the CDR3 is TGTGCCAGCAGTAACCGTCGGGACACAGGCTACACCTTC. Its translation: CASSNRRDTGYTF.

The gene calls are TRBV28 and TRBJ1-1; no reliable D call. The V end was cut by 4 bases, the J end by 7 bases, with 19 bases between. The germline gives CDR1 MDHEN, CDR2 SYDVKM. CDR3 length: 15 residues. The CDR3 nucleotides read TGTGCCAGCAGTTCCATACAGTACTGGGTAGTTGAAGCTTTCTTT. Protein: CASSSIQYWVVEAFF.

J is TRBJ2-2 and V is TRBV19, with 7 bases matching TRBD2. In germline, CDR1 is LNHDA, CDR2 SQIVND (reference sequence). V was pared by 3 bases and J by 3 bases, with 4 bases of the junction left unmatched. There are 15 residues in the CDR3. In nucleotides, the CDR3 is TGTGCCAGTAGTATGCGGGAGTGGGACACCGGGGAGCTGTTTTTT. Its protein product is CASSMREWDTGELFF.

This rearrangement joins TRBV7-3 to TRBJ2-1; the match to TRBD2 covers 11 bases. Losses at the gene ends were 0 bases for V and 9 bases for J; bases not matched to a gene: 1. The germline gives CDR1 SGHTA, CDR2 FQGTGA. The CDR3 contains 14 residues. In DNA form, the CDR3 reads TGTGCCAGCAGCTTAACGACTAGCGGGACTGAGCAGTTCTTC. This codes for CASSLTTSGTEQFF.

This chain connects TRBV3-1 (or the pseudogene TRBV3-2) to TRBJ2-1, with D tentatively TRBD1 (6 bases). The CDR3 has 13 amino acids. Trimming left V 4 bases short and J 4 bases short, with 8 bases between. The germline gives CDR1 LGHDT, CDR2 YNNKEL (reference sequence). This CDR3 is CASSRTVYNEQFF. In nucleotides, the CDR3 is TGTGCCAGCAGCCGGACAGTTTACAATGAGCAGTTCTTC.

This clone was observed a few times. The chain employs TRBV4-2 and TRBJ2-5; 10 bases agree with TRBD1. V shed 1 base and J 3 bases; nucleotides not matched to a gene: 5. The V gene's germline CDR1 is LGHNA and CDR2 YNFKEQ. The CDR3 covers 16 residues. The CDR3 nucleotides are TGTGCCAGCAGCCAAGTGACAGGGGGCGCGGAAGAGACCCAGTACTTC. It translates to CASSQVTGGAEETQYF.

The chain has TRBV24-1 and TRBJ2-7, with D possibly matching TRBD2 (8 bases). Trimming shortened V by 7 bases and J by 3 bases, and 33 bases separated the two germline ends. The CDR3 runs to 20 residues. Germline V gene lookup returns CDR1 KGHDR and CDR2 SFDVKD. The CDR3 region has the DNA TGTGCCACCAGGATGACAGGGCGTCGAAGCGGGAGACCTCAGGGCTACGAGCAGTACTTC. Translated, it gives CATRMTGRRSGRPQGYEQYF.

CDR3 DNA sequence: TGCGCCAGCAGCGTAGCAACAGGGGCATCCGAGCAGTACTTC. Translation: CASSVATGASEQYF. J is TRBJ2-7 and V is TRBV10-1; TRBD1 aligns across 7 bases. CDR3 length: 14 amino acids. CDR1 and CDR2 from the germline V gene are WNHNN and SYGVQD (reference sequence). Trimming at V came to 6 bases and at J to 6 bases, leaving 11 bases not matched to a gene.

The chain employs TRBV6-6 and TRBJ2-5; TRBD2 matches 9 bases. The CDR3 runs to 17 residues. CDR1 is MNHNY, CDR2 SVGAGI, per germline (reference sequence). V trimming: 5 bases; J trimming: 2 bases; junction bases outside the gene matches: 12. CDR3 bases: TGTGCCAGCAGTCAATTCCTCGCGGGGGGGGTACAAGAGACCCAGTACTTC. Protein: CASSQFLAGGVQETQYF.

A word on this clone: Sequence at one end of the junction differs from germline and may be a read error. The CDR3 reads CASGLGASRNTIYF. The CDR3 bases are TGTGCCAGCGGACTTGGAGCCTCTCGAAACACCATATATTTT. The chain couples TRBV19 to TRBJ1-3, with no clear D. The germline CDR1 and CDR2 sequences are LNHDA and SQIVND (reference sequence). The CDR3 consists of 14 residues.

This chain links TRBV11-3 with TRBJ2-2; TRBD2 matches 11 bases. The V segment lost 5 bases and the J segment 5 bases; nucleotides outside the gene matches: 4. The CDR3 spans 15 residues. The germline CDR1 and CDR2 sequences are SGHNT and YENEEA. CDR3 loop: CASSRGTSGTGELFF. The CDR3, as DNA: TGTGCCAGCAGCCGCGGGACTAGCGGAACCGGGGAGCTGTTTTTT.

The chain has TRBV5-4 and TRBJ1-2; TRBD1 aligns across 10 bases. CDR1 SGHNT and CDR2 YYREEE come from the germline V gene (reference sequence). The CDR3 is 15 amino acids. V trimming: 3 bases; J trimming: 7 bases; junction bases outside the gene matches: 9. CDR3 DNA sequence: TGTGCCAGCAGCTCGCAGAGACAGGGGGCTGGTGGCTACACCTTC. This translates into CASSSQRQGAGGYTF.

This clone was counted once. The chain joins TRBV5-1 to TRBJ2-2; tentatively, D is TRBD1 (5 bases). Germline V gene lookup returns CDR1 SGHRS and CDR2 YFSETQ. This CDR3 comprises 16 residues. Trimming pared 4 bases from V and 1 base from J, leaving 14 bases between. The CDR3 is CASSPGSTLNTGELFF. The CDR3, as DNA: TGCGCCAGCAGCCCAGGGTCCACATTGAACACCGGGGAGCTGTTTTTT. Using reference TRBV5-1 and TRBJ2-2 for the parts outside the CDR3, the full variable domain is KAGVTQTPRYLIKTRGQQVTLSCSPISGHRSVSWYQQTPGQGLQFLFEYFSETQRNKGNFPGRFSGRQFSNSRSEMNVSTLELGDSALYLCASSPGSTLNTGELFFGEGSRLTVL.

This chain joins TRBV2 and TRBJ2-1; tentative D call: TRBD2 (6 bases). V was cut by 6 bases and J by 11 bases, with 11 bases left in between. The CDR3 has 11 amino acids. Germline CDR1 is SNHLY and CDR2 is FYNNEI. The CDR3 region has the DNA TGTGCCAGCAGATTAGCGGAGAAGCAGTTCTTC. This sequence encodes CASRLAEKQFF.

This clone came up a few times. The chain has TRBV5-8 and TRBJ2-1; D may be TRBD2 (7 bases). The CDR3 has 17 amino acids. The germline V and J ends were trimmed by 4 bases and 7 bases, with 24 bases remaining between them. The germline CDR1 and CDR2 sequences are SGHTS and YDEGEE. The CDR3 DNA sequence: TGTGCCAGCAGCGGGGGGGCGGCTAGCGGACTAGAAAATGAGCAGTTCTTC. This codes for CASSGGAASGLENEQFF.

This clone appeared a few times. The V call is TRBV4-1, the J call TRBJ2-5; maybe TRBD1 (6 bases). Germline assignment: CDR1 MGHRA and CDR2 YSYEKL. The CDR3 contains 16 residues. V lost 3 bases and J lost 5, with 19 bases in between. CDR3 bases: TGCGCCAGCAGCCATATTGGACAGACAAAGGATGAGACCCAGTACTTC. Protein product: CASSHIGQTKDETQYF.

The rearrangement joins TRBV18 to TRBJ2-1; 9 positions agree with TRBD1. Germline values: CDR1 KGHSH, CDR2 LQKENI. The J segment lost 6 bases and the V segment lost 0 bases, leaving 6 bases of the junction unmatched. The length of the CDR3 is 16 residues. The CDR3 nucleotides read TGTGCCAGCTCACCACCAGGACAGGGGCTCTCCAATGAGCAGTTCTTC. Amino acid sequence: CASSPPGQGLSNEQFF.

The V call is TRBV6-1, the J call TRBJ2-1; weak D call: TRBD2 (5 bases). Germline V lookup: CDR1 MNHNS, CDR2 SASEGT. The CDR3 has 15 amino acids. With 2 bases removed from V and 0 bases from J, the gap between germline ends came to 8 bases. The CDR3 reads CASSEPGVSYNEQFF. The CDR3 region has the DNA TGTGCCAGCAGTGAACCCGGGGTCTCCTACAATGAGCAGTTCTTC.

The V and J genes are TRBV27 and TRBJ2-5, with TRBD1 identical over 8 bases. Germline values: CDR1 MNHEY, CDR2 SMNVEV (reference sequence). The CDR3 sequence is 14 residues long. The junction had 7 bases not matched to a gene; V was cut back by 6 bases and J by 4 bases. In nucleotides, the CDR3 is TGTGCCAGCAGGGCATTAGGACAGGGAGAGACCCAGTACTTC. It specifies CASRALGQGETQYF.

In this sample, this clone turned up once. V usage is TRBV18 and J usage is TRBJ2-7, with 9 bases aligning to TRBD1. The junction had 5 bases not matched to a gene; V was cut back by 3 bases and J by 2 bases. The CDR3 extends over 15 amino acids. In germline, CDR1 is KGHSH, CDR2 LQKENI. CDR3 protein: CASSPGQGTTYEQYF. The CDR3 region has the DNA TGTGCCAGCTCACCTGGACAGGGGACGACCTACGAGCAGTACTTC.

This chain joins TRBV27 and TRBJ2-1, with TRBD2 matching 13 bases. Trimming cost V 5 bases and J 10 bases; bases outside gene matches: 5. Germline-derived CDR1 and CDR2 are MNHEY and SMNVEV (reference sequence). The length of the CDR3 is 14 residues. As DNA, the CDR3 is TGTGCCAGCAGTCTAGGGACTAGCGGGATGGAGCAGTTCTTC. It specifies CASSLGTSGMEQFF.

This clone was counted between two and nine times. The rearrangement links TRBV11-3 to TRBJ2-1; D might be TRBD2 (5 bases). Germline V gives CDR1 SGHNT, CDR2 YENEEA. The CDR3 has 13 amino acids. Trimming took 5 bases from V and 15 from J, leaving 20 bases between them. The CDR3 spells CASSPIPGGFLFF. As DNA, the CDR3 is TGTGCCAGCAGCCCAATTCCCGGCGGGTTCCTGTTCTTC. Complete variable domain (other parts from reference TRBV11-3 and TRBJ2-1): EAGVVQSPRYKIIEKKQPVAFWCNPISGHNTLYWYLQNLGQGPELLIRYENEEAVDDSQLPKDRFSAERLKGVDSTLKIQPAELGDSAVYLCASSPIPGGFLFFGPGTRLTVL.

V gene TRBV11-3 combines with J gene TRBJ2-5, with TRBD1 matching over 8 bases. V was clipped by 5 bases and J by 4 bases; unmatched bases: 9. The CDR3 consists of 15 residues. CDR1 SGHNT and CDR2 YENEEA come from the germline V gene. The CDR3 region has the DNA TGTGCCAGCAGCCCCGCCGGGACAGGTAGAGAGACCCAGTACTTC. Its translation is CASSPAGTGRETQYF.

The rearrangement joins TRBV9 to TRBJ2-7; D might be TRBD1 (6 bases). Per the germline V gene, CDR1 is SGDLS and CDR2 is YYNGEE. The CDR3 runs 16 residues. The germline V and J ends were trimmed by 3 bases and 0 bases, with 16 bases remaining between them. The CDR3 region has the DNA TGTGCCAGCAGCGACCCACGGTCCAGGGGCTCCTACGAGCAGTACTTC. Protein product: CASSDPRSRGSYEQYF.

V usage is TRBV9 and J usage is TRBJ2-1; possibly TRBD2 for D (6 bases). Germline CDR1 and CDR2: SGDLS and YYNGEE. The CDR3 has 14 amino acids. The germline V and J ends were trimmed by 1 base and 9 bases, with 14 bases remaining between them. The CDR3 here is CASSVRSQGGEQFF. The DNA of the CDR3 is TGTGCCAGCAGCGTAAGGAGTCAGGGAGGTGAGCAGTTCTTC.